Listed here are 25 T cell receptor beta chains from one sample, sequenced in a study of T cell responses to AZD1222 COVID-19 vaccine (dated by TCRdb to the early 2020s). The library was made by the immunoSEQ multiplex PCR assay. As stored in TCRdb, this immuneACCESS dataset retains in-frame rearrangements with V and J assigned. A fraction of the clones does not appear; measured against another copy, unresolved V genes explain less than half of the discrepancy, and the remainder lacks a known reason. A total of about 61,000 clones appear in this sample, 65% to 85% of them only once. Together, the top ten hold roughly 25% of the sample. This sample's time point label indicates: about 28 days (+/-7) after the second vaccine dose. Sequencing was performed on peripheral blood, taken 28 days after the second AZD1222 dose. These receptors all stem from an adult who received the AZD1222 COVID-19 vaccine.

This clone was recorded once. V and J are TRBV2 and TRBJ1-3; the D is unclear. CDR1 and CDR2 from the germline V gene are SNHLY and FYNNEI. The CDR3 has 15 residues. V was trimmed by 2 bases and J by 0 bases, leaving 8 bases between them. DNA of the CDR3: TGTGCCAGCAGTGAACGGTTCCTCTCTGGAAACACCATATATTTT. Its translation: CASSERFLSGNTIYF.

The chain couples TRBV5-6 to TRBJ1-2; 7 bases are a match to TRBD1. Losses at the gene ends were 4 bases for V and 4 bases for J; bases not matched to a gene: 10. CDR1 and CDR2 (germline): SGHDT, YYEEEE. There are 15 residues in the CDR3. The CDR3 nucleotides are TGTGCCAGCAGCGTAAGACAGGGAGTCATCTATGGCTACACCTTC. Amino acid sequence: CASSVRQGVIYGYTF.

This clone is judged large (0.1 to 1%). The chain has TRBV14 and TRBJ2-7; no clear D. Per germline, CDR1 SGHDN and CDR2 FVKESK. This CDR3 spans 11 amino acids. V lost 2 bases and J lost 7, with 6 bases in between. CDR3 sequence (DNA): TGTGCCAGCAGCCAAAAAGGGGAGCAGTACTTC. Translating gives CASSQKGEQYF.

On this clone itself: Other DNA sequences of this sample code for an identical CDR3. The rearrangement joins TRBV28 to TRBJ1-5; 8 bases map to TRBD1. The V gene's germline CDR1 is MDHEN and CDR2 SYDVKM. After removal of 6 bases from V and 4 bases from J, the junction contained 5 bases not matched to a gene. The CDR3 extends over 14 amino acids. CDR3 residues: CASSLQGGNQPQHF. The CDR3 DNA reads TGTGCCAGCAGCCTACAGGGGGGTAATCAGCCCCAGCATTTT.

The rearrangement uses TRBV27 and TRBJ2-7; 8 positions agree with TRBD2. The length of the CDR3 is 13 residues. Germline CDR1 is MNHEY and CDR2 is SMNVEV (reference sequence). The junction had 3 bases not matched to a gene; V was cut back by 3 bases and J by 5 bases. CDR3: CASSFREGDEQYF. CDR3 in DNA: TGTGCCAGCAGTTTCCGGGAGGGCGACGAGCAGTACTTC.

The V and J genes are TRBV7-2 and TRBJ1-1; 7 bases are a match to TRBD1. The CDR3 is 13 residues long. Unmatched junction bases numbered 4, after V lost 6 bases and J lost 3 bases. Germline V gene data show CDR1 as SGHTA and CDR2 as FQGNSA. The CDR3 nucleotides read TGTGCCAGCAGTCCCGGGACAGACACTGAAGCTTTCTTT. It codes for CASSPGTDTEAFF.

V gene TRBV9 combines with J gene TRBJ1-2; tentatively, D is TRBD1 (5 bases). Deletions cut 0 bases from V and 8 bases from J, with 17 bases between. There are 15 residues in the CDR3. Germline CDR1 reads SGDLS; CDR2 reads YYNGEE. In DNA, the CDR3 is TGTGCCAGCAGCGTAGTTTCGCCGGGGGTGGGAGGCTACACCTTC. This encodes CASSVVSPGVGGYTF.

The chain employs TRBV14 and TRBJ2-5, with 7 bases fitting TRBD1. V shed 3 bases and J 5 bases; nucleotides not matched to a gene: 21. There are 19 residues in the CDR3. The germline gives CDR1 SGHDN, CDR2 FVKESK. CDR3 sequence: CASSHLSGVGGSTKETQYF. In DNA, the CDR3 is TGTGCCAGCAGCCACCTAAGTGGGGTAGGGGGCTCCACGAAGGAGACCCAGTACTTC.

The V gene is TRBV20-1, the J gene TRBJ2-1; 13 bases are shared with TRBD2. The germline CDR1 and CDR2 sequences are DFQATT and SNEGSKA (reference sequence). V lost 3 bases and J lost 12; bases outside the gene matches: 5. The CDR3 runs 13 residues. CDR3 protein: CSASWTSGSRQFF. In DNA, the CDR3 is TGCAGTGCTAGTTGGACTAGCGGGAGCAGGCAGTTCTTC.

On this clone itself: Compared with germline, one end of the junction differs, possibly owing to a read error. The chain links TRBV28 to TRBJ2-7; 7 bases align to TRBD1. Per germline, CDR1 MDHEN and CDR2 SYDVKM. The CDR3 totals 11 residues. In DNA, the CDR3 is TGTGCCAGCAGTATTAAAGGGACAGACTCCTTC. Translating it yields CASSIKGTDSF.

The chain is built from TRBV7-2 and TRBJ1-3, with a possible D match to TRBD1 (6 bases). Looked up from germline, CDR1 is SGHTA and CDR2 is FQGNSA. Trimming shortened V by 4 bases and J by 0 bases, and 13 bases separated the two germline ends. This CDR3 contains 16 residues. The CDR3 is CASSYRQELSGNTIYF. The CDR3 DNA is TGTGCCAGCAGCTACCGACAGGAACTCTCTGGAAACACCATATATTTT. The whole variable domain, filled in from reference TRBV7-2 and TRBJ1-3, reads GAGVSQSPSNKVTEKGKDVELRCDPISGHTALYWYRQSLGQGLEFLIYFQGNSAPDKSGLPSDRFSAERTGGSVSTLTIQRTQQEDSAVYLCASSYRQELSGNTIYFGEGSWLTVV.

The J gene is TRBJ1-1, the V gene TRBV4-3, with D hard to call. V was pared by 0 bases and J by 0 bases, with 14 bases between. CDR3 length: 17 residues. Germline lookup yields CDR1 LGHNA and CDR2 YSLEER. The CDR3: CASSQDSRPKMNTEAFF. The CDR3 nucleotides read TGCGCCAGCAGCCAAGATTCCAGACCCAAAATGAACACTGAAGCTTTCTTT.

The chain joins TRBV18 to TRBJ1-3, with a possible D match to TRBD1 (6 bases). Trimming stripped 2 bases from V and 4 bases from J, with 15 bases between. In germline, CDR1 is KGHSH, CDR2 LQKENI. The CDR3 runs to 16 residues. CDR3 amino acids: CASSPSGAGSGNTIYF. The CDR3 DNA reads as TGTGCCAGCTCACCATCAGGGGCAGGTTCCGGAAACACCATATATTTT.

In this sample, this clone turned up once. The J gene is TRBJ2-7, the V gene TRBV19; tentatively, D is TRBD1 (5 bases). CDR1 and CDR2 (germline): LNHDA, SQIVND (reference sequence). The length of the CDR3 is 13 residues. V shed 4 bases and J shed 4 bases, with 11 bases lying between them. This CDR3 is CASSTATEYEQYF. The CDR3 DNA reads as TGTGCCAGTAGTACCGCGACAGAATACGAGCAGTACTTC.

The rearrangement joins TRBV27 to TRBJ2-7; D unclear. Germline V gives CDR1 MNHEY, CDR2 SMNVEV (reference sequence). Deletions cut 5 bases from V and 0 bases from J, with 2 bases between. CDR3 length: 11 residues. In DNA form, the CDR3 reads TGTGCCAGCAGTCCCTCCTACGAGCAGTACTTC. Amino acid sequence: CASSPSYEQYF.

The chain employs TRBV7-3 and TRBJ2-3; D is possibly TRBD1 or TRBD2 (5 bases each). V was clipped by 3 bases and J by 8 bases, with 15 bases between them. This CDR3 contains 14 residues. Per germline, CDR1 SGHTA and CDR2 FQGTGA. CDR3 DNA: TGTGCCAGCAGCTTGAGGGGTAGAAACTCTACGCAGTATTTT. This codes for CASSLRGRNSTQYF.

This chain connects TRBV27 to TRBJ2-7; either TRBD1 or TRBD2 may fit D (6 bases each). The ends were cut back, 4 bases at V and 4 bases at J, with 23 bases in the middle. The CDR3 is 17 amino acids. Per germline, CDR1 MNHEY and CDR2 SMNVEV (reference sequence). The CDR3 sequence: CASSSRRGGFREYEQYF. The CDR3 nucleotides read TGTGCCAGCAGTTCGCGTCGAGGGGGGTTCAGGGAATACGAGCAGTACTTC.

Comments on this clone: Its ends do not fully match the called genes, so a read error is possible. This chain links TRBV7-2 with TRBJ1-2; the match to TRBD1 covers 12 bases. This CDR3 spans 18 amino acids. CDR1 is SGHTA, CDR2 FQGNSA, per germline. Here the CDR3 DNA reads TGTGCCAGCAGCTTAGTGGCCGGGGGACAGGGGGCGGACTATGGTTACACCTTC. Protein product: CASSLVAGGQGADYGYTF.

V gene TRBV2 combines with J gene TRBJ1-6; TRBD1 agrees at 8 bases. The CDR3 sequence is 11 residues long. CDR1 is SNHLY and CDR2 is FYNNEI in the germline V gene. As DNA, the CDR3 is TGTGGGACAGGGTATAATTCACCCCTCCACTTT. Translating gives CGTGYNSPLHF.

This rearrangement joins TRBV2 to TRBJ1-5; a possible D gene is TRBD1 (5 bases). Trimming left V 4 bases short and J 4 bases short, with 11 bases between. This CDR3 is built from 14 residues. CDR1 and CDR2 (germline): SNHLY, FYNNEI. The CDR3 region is CASSVDSQNQPQHF. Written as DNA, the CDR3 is TGTGCCAGCAGTGTCGACAGCCAAAATCAGCCCCAGCATTTT.

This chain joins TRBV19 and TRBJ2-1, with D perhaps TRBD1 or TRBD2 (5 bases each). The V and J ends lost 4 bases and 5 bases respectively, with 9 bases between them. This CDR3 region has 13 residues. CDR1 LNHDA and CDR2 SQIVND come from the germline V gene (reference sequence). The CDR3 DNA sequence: TGTGCCAGTAGTAGTGGGGGTAACAATGAGCAGTTCTTC. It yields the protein CASSSGGNNEQFF.

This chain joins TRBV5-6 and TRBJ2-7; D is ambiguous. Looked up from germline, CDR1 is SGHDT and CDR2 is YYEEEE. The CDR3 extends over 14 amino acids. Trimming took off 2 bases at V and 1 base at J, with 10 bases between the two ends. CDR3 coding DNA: TGTGCCAGCAGCTTTCGAAGCAGGTCCTACGAGCAGTACTTC. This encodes CASSFRSRSYEQYF.

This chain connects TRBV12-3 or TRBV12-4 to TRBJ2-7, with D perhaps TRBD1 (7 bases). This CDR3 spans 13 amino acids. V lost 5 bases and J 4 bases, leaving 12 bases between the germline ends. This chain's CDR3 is CASSAGQPYEQYF. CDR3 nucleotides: TGTGCCAGCAGTGCGGGACAGCCTTACGAGCAGTACTTC.

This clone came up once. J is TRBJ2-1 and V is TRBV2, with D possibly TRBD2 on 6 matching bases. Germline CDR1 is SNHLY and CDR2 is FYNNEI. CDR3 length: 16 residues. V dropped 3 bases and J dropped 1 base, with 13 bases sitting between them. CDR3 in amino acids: CASSEQSGVSYNEQFF. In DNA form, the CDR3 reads TGTGCCAGCAGTGAGCAATCGGGGGTATCCTACAATGAGCAGTTCTTC.

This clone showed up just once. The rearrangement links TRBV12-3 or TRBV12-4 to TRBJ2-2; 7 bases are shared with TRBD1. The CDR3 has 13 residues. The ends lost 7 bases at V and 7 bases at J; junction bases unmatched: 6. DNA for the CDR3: TGTGCCAGCAACGACAGGGCAGGCGGGGAGCTGTTTTTT. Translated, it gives CASNDRAGGELFF.